This T cell receptor (beta chain) was obtained from a study of blood T cells in healthy people across ages. Study in general: About one barcoded beta molecule was captured per two T cells (by template switching). The study's findings and limits: Strongly correlated with naive T cell percentage was TCR beta diversity. The study found more naive CD4+ cells and higher diversity in long-lived than aged donors.

With a J-beta primer mix and a sample-barcoded 5' primer, a second PCR ran about 7 to 12 cycles. TCRdb re-called the 5' RACE reads with MiXCR, one entry per CDR3 protein. The table has 720,000 or so distinct CDR3 sequences, over 40% seen once. V lost 5 bases to trimming and J lost 7 bases, with 18 bases between them. This CDR3 has 15 residues. Germline CDR1 is SEHNR and CDR2 is FQNEAQ (reference sequence). A note on this clonotype: Its antigen is undetermined.

The specimen sequenced was blood. This receptor was obtained from a man older than 75 in good health. The chain is built from TRBV7-9 and TRBJ1-5; D not certain. CDR3 protein: CASSPGTIYPQPQHF. CDR3 nucleotides: TGTGCCAGCAGCCCCGGCACAATTTACCCGCAGCCCCAGCATTTT. Filled out from reference TRBV7-9 and TRBJ1-5, the complete variable domain reads DTGVSQNPRHKITKRGQNVTFRCDPISEHNRLYWYRQTLGQGPEFLTYFQNEAQLEKSRLLSDRFSAERPKGSFSTLEIQRTEQGDSAMYLCASSPGTIYPQPQHFGDGTRLSIL.